The source of this T cell receptor beta chain is a study of blood T cell repertoires in COVID-19. Overall study context: COVID-19 samples collected from the United States, Italy and Spain covered acute and convalescent phases. Sample material is recorded as cDNA or gDNA derived from T cells, B-cell-depleted T cells, or PBMCs.

Under the authors' procedure: Reference gene primers were amplified, and this amplification served to estimate nucleated cell counts. Generated by immunoSEQ multiplex PCR, the TCRdb table keeps only in-frame clones and is missing some. V, J and clone size are those of that table, while D and trimming were read from the DNA. The sample includes approximately 69,000 clones, around 81% of them seen just once. The sequence was collected from a woman in her 70s with acute or convalescent COVID-19. Sequencing was performed on peripheral blood.

For the CDR3, the DNA is TGTGCCAGCTCACCACCGCGGCTAGCGGCGAGCTCCTACAATGAGCAGTTCTTC. Its translation: CASSPPRLAASSYNEQFF. The chain recombines TRBV18 with TRBJ2-1; TRBD2 matches 7 bases. Germline lookup yields CDR1 KGHSH and CDR2 LQKENI. The V segment lost 0 bases and the J segment 0 bases; nucleotides outside the gene matches: 8. The CDR3 consists of 18 residues.